This T cell receptor beta chain came from a study of shared clonotypes between healthy human individuals. V lost 2 bases to trimming and J lost 5 bases; unmatched junction nucleotides: 4. The CDR3 length is 16 residues. Germline V gene lookup returns CDR1 SNHLY and CDR2 FYNNEI. Profiled with immunoSEQ multiplex PCR; TCRdb holds only in-frame clones, not every one. The table has some 550,000 clones, less than 98% seen once; the top ten hold 0.045% to 0.07%. The sequence came from a woman under 40 in good health. V usage is TRBV2 and J usage is TRBJ2-3; 13 positions match TRBD2. Sample: naive CD4+ T cells sorted from blood. The subset: CD45RA+ positively selected. In DNA form, the CDR3 reads TGTGCCAGCAGTGAAAGGACTAGCGGGAGTAGAGATACGCAGTATTTT. Its protein product is CASSERTSGSRDTQYF.